This is a list of T cell receptor beta chains from one sample in a study of T cell responses to AZD1222 COVID-19 vaccine. Here immunoSEQ multiplex PCR was the method, and the copy in TCRdb shows in-frame clones only, minus some. The repertoire holds 150,000 to 200,000 clones, with approximately 93% as singletons. The input for sequencing was peripheral blood, taken 28 days after the second AZD1222 dose. Source of these receptors: an adult who received the AZD1222 COVID-19 vaccine. The conserved cysteine and the conserved F or W are not part of the CDR3 here. Expanded clones get a size class; other rows say once, few or many, or leave the size out.

size	V	J	CDR3
-	TRBV7-9	TRBJ1-1	ASSTPGGGTEAF
-	TRBV7-8	TRBJ1-2	ASSRNGAYGYT
-	TRBV11-2	TRBJ2-1	ASSPPPLYNEQF
-	TRBV28	TRBJ2-3	ASSPIAGGRDTQY
-	TRBV10-2	TRBJ1-3	ASMVSLSGNTIY
-	TRBV6-6	TRBJ1-1	ASRLPGVRTEAF
few	TRBV9	TRBJ1-4	ASSVGSRGDEKLF
-	TRBV15	TRBJ2-7	ATSRRTGTSGGYEQY
-	TRBV6-5	TRBJ1-1	ASKEGRKNTEAF
-	TRBV27	TRBJ2-7	ASRPGLSYEQY
-	TRBV3-1/TRBV3-2	TRBJ1-5	ASSQDGGQPQH
-	TRBV6-1	TRBJ1-4	ASSDGSFPLNEKLF
few	TRBV27	TRBJ1-1	ASSLDRTNTEAF
-	TRBV9	TRBJ1-4	ASSAGGWGRNEKLF
-	TRBV3-1/TRBV3-2	TRBJ2-3	ASSQEWRAAQY
-	TRBV7-7	TRBJ2-6	ASSLGVRANSGANVLT
-	TRBV4-1	TRBJ2-1	ASSQVAGNYNEQF
-	TRBV7-9	TRBJ1-2	ASSGRSYT
-	TRBV19	TRBJ2-1	ASSIGTSGRYNEQF
-	TRBV19	TRBJ1-4	ASSRQGRPDKLF
-	TRBV14	TRBJ2-1	ASSPSRGDFTEF
-	TRBV5-5	TRBJ1-3	ASSLAPTASGNTIY
-	TRBV28	TRBJ1-3	ASSFLTGGTYSGNTIY
-	TRBV15	TRBJ2-7	ATSRATGAPYEQY
-	TRBV6-5	TRBJ1-2	ASSPGQGRYGYT
-	TRBV6-5	TRBJ1-6	ASHGGPNSPLH
-	TRBV5-1	TRBJ1-2	ASSLAFGFDGYT
-	TRBV5-1	TRBJ2-1	ASSSRGTGNNEQF